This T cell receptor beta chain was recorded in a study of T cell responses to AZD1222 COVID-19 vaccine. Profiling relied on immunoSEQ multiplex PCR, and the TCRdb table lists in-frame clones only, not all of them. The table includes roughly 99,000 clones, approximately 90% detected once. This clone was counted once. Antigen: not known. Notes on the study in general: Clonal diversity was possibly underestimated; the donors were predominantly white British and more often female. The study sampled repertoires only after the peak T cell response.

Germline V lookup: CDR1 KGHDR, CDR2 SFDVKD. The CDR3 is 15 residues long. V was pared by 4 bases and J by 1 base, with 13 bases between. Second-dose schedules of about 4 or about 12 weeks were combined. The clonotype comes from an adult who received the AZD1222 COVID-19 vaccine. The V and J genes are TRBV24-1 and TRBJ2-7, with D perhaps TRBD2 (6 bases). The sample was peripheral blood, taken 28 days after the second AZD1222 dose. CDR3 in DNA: TGTGCCACCAGTGACCCGCACGGGGGATCCTACGAGCAGTACTTC. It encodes CATSDPHGGSYEQYF.